The 3 T cell receptor beta chains presented below share a single source sample, sequenced in a study of early T cells in non-severe SARS-CoV-2 infection. TCRdb re-analysed the 5' RACE reads in MiXCR, keeping a single row per CDR3 protein. Of about 22,000 distinct CDR3 sequences in the sample, 4.7% were seen once. What was sequenced was whole blood. These receptors were obtained from an adult who was a healthcare worker with PCR-confirmed SARS-CoV-2 infection or an uninfected control (not recorded which).

The V and J genes are TRBV29-1 and TRBJ1-2; D perhaps matches TRBD1 (5 bases). With 7 bases removed from V and 8 bases from J, the gap between germline ends came to 14 bases. CDR1 and CDR2 (germline): SQVTM, ANQGSEA. The CDR3 consists of 11 residues. This CDR3 reads CSGRDEGGYTF. For the CDR3, the DNA is TGCAGCGGTAGGGACGAGGGCGGCTACACCTTC. The complete variable domain, with remaining parts taken from reference TRBV29-1 and TRBJ1-2, reads SAVISQKPSRDICQRGTSLTIQCQVDSQVTMMFWYRQQPGQSLTLIATANQGSEATYESGFVIDKFPISRPNLTFSTLTVSNMSPEDSSIYLCSGRDEGGYTFGSGTRLTVV.

This clonotype has more than one count but fewer than ten. This sequence joins TRBV15 and TRBJ1-5, with D unresolved. The CDR3 has 14 residues. Trimming stripped 0 bases from V and 4 bases from J, with 7 bases between. In germline, CDR1 is LNHNV, CDR2 YYDKDF (reference sequence). CDR3 DNA: TGTGCCACCAGCAGAGATATGGGGAATCAGCCCCAGCATTTT. Amino acids: CATSRDMGNQPQHF.

This clonotype is medium-sized within its sample. The chain carries TRBV20-1 and TRBJ2-7; 7 bases align to TRBD1. The CDR3 has 13 residues. After removal of 3 bases from V and 3 bases from J, the junction contained 5 bases not matched to a gene. Germline CDR1 and CDR2: DFQATT and SNEGSKA (reference sequence). The CDR3 reads CSASPQGDYEQYF. The CDR3 nucleotides are TGCAGTGCTAGTCCGCAGGGGGACTACGAGCAGTACTTC.